This TCR beta chain was found in a study of blood T cells in healthy people across ages. This clonotype occurred a few times. The antigen is unknown. Overall study results and limits: As naive T cell percentage varied, TCR beta diversity correlated strongly with it.

The study recruited healthy Caucasian donors from Russia who were aged about 6 to 90. A sample-barcoded 5' primer and a J-beta primer mix were used in a second PCR of roughly 7 to 11 cycles. In TCRdb, the 5' RACE reads were re-called with MiXCR into one record per CDR3 protein. The table records about 640,000 distinct CDR3 sequences, 58% of them present only once. Sequencing was performed on blood. The sequence was collected from a man between 60 and 70 years old in good health.

The CDR3 spells CASSLQRGVYEQYF. CDR3 nucleotides: TGTGCCAGCAGTTTGCAGCGGGGGGTCTACGAGCAGTACTTC. This chain joins TRBV12-3 or TRBV12-4 and TRBJ2-7, with 9 bases fitting TRBD2. The CDR3 totals 14 residues. With 3 bases clipped from V and 3 bases from J, the junction kept 3 bases outside the gene matches.